The sequence of this T cell receptor (beta chain) was determined in a study of STAT5B mutations in CD4+ large granular lymphocyte leukemia. Study-wide context: Among healthy controls, a particular HLA allele went with more CDR3 'QG' motifs.

Per the germline V gene, CDR1 is SEHNR and CDR2 is FQNEAQ (reference sequence). This CDR3 is 11 amino acids long. With 5 bases removed from V and 5 bases from J, the gap between germline ends came to 6 bases. Study-wide findings and caveats: Without HLA matching, higher CD4+ than CD8+ T-LGLL clonality could reflect small sample size. Top patient clones used TRBV06 genes more often: 8/27 versus 2/35 in controls. Without putative leukemic clones, patient CD4-sorted repertoires remained more clonal than healthy CD4+ repertoires.

Using immunoSEQ multiplex PCR, the repertoire was profiled, and TCRdb retains in-frame clones only, with some absent. This sample has 34,000 or so clones, with 70% to 90% found just once. Notes on this clone: What it binds is not known.

The sequencing input was CD4+ T cells from blood buffy coats. J is TRBJ1-1 and V is TRBV7-9; D remains ambiguous. This receptor was taken from a human donor in good health. CDR3 nucleotide sequence: TGTGCCAGCAGCGCGGGGACTGAAGCTTTCTTT. Translating it yields CASSAGTEAFF.